The 19 T cell receptor beta chains given below trace back to one sample, sequenced in a study of CD8+ T cells in alopecia areata. Reverse transcription of extracted RNA yielded cDNA, which provided the sequencing template. Sequencing used immunoSEQ multiplex PCR; TCRdb keeps in-frame clones, though not all of them. The table lists under 20,000 clones, less than 70% of them singletons. The investigators collected lesional scalp punch biopsies and peripheral blood from alopecia areata patients. The specimen comprised skin, sampled at week 0. Receptors originate from a human donor with alopecia areata.

The chain has TRBV6-6 and TRBJ1-2, with 7 bases lining up with TRBD1. With V trimmed by 2 bases and J by 3 bases, 3 bases remained unmatched. The CDR3 has 14 residues. Germline V gene sequence: CDR1 MNHNY, CDR2 SVGAGI (reference sequence). CDR3 in DNA: TGTGCCAGCAGTTACCGGGACAGCCACTATGGCTACACCTTC. Translating it yields CASSYRDSHYGYTF.

V usage is TRBV6-5 and J usage is TRBJ1-2; D is ambiguous. V gave up 0 bases and J gave up 5 bases, with 13 bases separating them. Germline V CDR1 and CDR2: MNHEY, SVGAGI. The CDR3 has 15 amino acids. The CDR3 sequence is CASSYSLSQLYGYTF. The CDR3 coding sequence is TGTGCCAGCAGTTACTCGCTCTCACAGCTATATGGCTACACCTTC.

The chain couples TRBV27 to TRBJ2-1, with TRBD1 as a possible D gene (6 bases). The germline V gene encodes CDR1 MNHEY and CDR2 SMNVEV (reference sequence). The CDR3 is 12 amino acids. V lost 8 bases, J lost 9 bases, and 14 bases lay in between. This CDR3 is CASALPRGEQFF. The DNA for the CDR3 is TGTGCCAGCGCTCTACCCAGGGGTGAGCAGTTCTTC.

CDR3: CASSSDKIGYTF. The CDR3 DNA is TGTGCCAGCAGCTCCGACAAAATAGGCTACACCTTC. The chain recombines TRBV7-2 with TRBJ1-2; the D is unclear. V dropped 4 bases and J dropped 8 bases, with 11 bases sitting between them. In germline, CDR1 is SGHTA, CDR2 FQGNSA. The CDR3 contains 12 residues.

The gene calls are TRBV9 and TRBJ2-2, with D tentatively TRBD2 (6 bases). The germline V and J ends were trimmed by 0 bases and 6 bases, with 18 bases remaining between them. Germline lookup yields CDR1 SGDLS and CDR2 YYNGEE. The CDR3 runs to 17 residues. Written as DNA, the CDR3 is TGTGCCAGCAGCGTAGGCGGAGGGCGAAATGACGCCGGGGAGCTGTTTTTT. Translated, it gives CASSVGGGRNDAGELFF.

The chain uses TRBV2 and TRBJ2-6, with TRBD1 matching 7 bases. The CDR3 sequence is 20 residues long. Germline assignment: CDR1 SNHLY and CDR2 FYNNEI. V lost 3 bases, J lost 4 bases, and 18 bases stayed unmatched. CDR3 loop: CASSDPLRKGALGGANVLTF. CDR3 sequence (DNA): TGTGCCAGCAGTGACCCTCTGCGTAAGGGGGCCCTTGGCGGGGCCAACGTCCTGACTTTC.

The CDR3 is CASSLRKGSPLHF. The CDR3 nucleotides are TGTGCCAGCAGTCTCAGGAAGGGTTCACCCCTCCACTTT. The rearrangement joins TRBV6-5 to TRBJ1-6; D uncertain. V was cut by 5 bases and J by 9 bases, with 11 bases left in between. The CDR3 is 13 amino acids. Germline V lookup: CDR1 MNHEY, CDR2 SVGAGI.

The chain joins TRBV4-3 to TRBJ1-6; the D gene is possibly TRBD1 (5 bases). The CDR3 is made up of 17 amino acids. Germline CDR1 is LGHNA and CDR2 is YSLEER. Trimming left V 0 bases short and J 4 bases short, with 13 bases between. The CDR3 sequence: CASSQETGPVYNSPLHF. The CDR3 DNA is TGCGCCAGCAGCCAAGAAACAGGCCCCGTTTATAATTCACCCCTCCACTTT.

By share, this clone ranks as medium-sized. Other DNA sequences in the same sample also yield this CDR3. This chain uses TRBV5-1 with TRBJ2-2; D unclear. From germline, CDR1 is SGHRS and CDR2 YFSETQ. The CDR3 length is 15 residues. V lost 2 bases to trimming and J lost 0 bases, with 8 bases between them. CDR3 sequence reads: CASSFSTSNTGELFF. The DNA for the CDR3 is TGCGCCAGCAGCTTCTCCACTTCGAACACCGGGGAGCTGTTTTTT.

The V call is TRBV6-5, the J call TRBJ1-2, with 9 bases matching TRBD1. This CDR3 has 15 amino acids. The J segment lost 6 bases and the V segment lost 6 bases, leaving 11 bases of the junction unmatched. CDR1 and CDR2 (germline): MNHEY, SVGAGI. CDR3 nucleotide sequence: TGTGCCAGCAGCCGGACAGGGGCGCTTAATGATGGCTACACCTTC. Protein: CASSRTGALNDGYTF.

The rearrangement links TRBV2 to TRBJ2-3; no firm D call. Germline CDR1 SNHLY, CDR2 FYNNEI. The CDR3 covers 13 residues. V was pared by 3 bases and J by 8 bases, with 12 bases between. The CDR3 reads CASSDVGSITQYF. CDR3 in DNA: TGTGCCAGCAGTGACGTGGGCAGCATTACGCAGTATTTT.

J is TRBJ2-3 and V is TRBV5-4; 9 nucleotides align to TRBD1. The J segment lost 3 bases and the V segment lost 4 bases, leaving 3 bases of the junction unmatched. The CDR3 consists of 14 residues. CDR1 SGHNT and CDR2 YYREEE come from the germline V gene (reference sequence). The CDR3 sequence is CASSVGQGTDTQYF. As DNA, the CDR3 is TGTGCCAGCAGCGTTGGACAGGGGACAGATACGCAGTATTTT.

The rearrangement joins TRBV4-1 to TRBJ2-5, with D possibly being TRBD2 (5 bases). The CDR3 length is 19 residues. Germline V gene lookup returns CDR1 MGHRA and CDR2 YSYEKL. The V end was cut by 4 bases, the J end by 0 bases, with 24 bases between. As DNA, the CDR3 is TGCGCCAGCAGCCCCCGTGGGCTACCTCAAACGGGGTACCAAGAGACCCAGTACTTC. Translated: CASSPRGLPQTGYQETQYF.

The chain couples TRBV7-8 to TRBJ2-1, with 7 bases fitting TRBD1. The junction had 6 bases not matched to a gene; V was cut back by 4 bases and J by 6 bases. Per the germline V gene, CDR1 is SGHVS and CDR2 is FQNEAQ. The CDR3 spans 14 residues. The chain's CDR3 is CASSSSRGSNEQFF. In DNA form, the CDR3 reads TGTGCCAGCAGCTCATCCAGGGGGAGCAATGAGCAGTTCTTC.

V is TRBV4-1 and J is TRBJ2-5; the D gene is possibly TRBD2 (5 bases). The CDR3 sequence is 15 residues long. V dropped 2 bases and J dropped 3 bases, with 13 bases sitting between them. The V gene's germline CDR1 is MGHRA and CDR2 YSYEKL. This CDR3 is CASSQWLAHKETQYF. The DNA of the CDR3 is TGCGCCAGCAGCCAATGGCTAGCTCATAAAGAGACCCAGTACTTC.

This chain connects TRBV4-3 to TRBJ2-3; 11 bases match TRBD1. The CDR3 covers 16 residues. Germline V lookup: CDR1 LGHNA, CDR2 YSLEER. Losses at the gene ends were 0 bases for V and 4 bases for J; bases not matched to a gene: 3. The CDR3 nucleotides read TGCGCCAGCAGCCAAGAGAGGACAGGGGGCGCAGATACGCAGTATTTT. Translated, it gives CASSQERTGGADTQYF.

This chain connects TRBV6-5 to TRBJ1-3; 7 nucleotides align to TRBD1. The germline gives CDR1 MNHEY, CDR2 SVGAGI. V dropped 2 bases and J dropped 4; count of bases not matched to a gene: 2. The CDR3 is made up of 14 amino acids. The CDR3 bases are TGTGCCAGCAGTTACACAGGGGTCGGAAACACCATATATTTT. Protein product: CASSYTGVGNTIYF.

The chain recombines TRBV7-2 with TRBJ2-1, with D unclear. CDR1 and CDR2 (germline): SGHTA, FQGNSA. The CDR3 totals 15 residues. Deletions cut 3 bases from V and 0 bases from J, with 9 bases between. CDR3: CASSFTPSSYNEQFF. CDR3 bases: TGTGCCAGCAGCTTTACCCCGAGCTCCTACAATGAGCAGTTCTTC.

V usage is TRBV7-8 and J usage is TRBJ2-1; D perhaps matches TRBD2 (6 bases). Germline loops: CDR1 SGHVS, CDR2 FQNEAQ. Deletions cut 0 bases from V and 7 bases from J, with 13 bases between. CDR3 length: 15 amino acids. The CDR3 DNA is TGTGCCAGCAGCTTAGCGGTGGCGGGGTCGAATGAGCAGTTCTTC. This encodes CASSLAVAGSNEQFF.